The 20 T cell receptor beta chains presented below share a single source sample, sequenced in a study of CD8+ T cells in alopecia areata. The treatment: oral pan-JAK inhibitor, 5-10 mg twice daily. Reverse transcription of extracted RNA yielded cDNA, which provided the sequencing template. Profiling relied on immunoSEQ multiplex PCR, and the TCRdb table lists in-frame clones only, not all of them. This sample has a few hundred thousand clones, with around two fifths found just once. Sequenced here: CD4+ T cells sorted from blood, sampled between weeks 30 and 35, from a patient treated with tofacitinib. These receptors all come from a human donor with alopecia areata.

This clone was seen only a few times. The chain carries TRBV7-2 and TRBJ1-5, with a tentative D call TRBD1 (6 bases). The germline V and J ends were trimmed by 1 base and 3 bases, with 10 bases remaining between them. CDR1 and CDR2 from the germline V gene are SGHTA and FQGNSA. The CDR3 sequence is 15 residues long. Here the CDR3 DNA reads TGTGCCAGCAGCTTAGAAGGGGGGCCCAATCAGCCCCAGCATTTT. Its translation: CASSLEGGPNQPQHF.

The V call is TRBV7-9, the J call TRBJ2-7; 12 bases fit TRBD2. J gave up 0 bases and V 4 bases, and 4 bases lay outside the gene matches. The germline gives CDR1 SEHNR, CDR2 FQNEAQ (reference sequence). The CDR3 has 16 amino acids. CDR3 nucleotide sequence: TGTGCCAGCAGCTCTCCGACTAGCGGGAGCTCCTACGAGCAGTACTTC. It translates to CASSSPTSGSSYEQYF.

The gene calls are TRBV5-1 and TRBJ1-3; D may be TRBD1 (6 bases). The V end was cut by 2 bases, the J end by 0 bases, with 9 bases between. In germline, CDR1 is SGHRS, CDR2 YFSETQ. The CDR3 contains 15 residues. Here the CDR3 reads CASSLQGLSGNTIYF. CDR3 coding DNA: TGCGCCAGCAGCTTACAGGGCCTCTCTGGAAACACCATATATTTT.

This clone was detected only a few times. The CDR3 loop reads CASSLGTDTQYF. The DNA for the CDR3 is TGTGCCAGCAGTTTAGGGACCGATACGCAGTATTTT. The chain is built from TRBV27 and TRBJ2-3, with D possibly called TRBD1 or TRBD2 (5 bases each). Germline loops: CDR1 MNHEY, CDR2 SMNVEV (reference sequence). The germline V and J ends were trimmed by 2 bases and 6 bases, with 6 bases remaining between them. The CDR3 runs 12 residues.

As concerns this clone: A much larger clone sits a single nucleotide away, making a read error possible. Other DNA sequences in the sample encode the same CDR3. The chain employs TRBV7-9 and TRBJ2-7; D is unresolved. From germline, CDR1 is SEHNR and CDR2 FQNEAQ (reference sequence). The CDR3 is made up of 13 amino acids. Trimming removed 0 bases from V and 4 bases from J, with 7 bases in between. The CDR3 region has the DNA TGTGCCAGCAGCTTAGCGGGCCAGTACGAGCAGTACTTC. Amino acid sequence: CASSLAGQYEQYF.

The chain recombines TRBV28 with TRBJ2-7; the D gene is possibly TRBD2 (7 bases). Germline CDR1 MDHEN, CDR2 SYDVKM. This CDR3 is 13 amino acids long. The V end was cut by 7 bases, the J end by 7 bases, with 17 bases between. For the CDR3, the DNA is TGTGCCAGCACCCCAAGGAGGGGGGGGGAGCAGTACTTC. Its translation is CASTPRRGGEQYF.

The genes are TRBV7-9 and TRBJ1-2; D not certain. Trimming left V 8 bases short and J 1 base short, with 11 bases between. The CDR3 runs 13 residues. Per germline, CDR1 SEHNR and CDR2 FQNEAQ (reference sequence). The CDR3 nucleotides are TGTGCCAGCGCGGCACAGATTAACTATGGCTACACCTTC. Its protein is CASAAQINYGYTF.

The chain links TRBV6-1 to TRBJ1-1; 7 positions agree with TRBD1. Germline CDR1 MNHNS, CDR2 SASEGT. Trimming removed 2 bases from V and 7 bases from J; junction bases left unmatched: 10. The CDR3 loop spans 15 amino acids. CDR3 in amino acids: CASSETWQGGNEAFF. The CDR3 DNA follows: TGTGCCAGCAGTGAAACTTGGCAGGGGGGAAATGAAGCTTTCTTT.

The chain is built from TRBV29-1 and TRBJ2-3, with 15 bases identical to TRBD2. The CDR3 runs 17 residues. Trimming cost V 4 bases and J 0 bases; bases outside gene matches: 5. Germline V gives CDR1 SQVTM, CDR2 ANQGSEA. The CDR3: CSVGGTSGRPSTDTQYF. The CDR3 nucleotides are TGCAGCGTTGGGGGGACTAGCGGGAGGCCTAGCACAGATACGCAGTATTTT.

This chain links TRBV11-2 with TRBJ1-4, with D maybe TRBD1 (6 bases). This CDR3 is 15 amino acids long. The V end lost 5 bases, the J end lost 3 bases, and 13 bases lay between the germline ends. Germline CDR1 reads SGHAT; CDR2 reads FQNNGV. Here the CDR3 DNA reads TGTGCCAGCAGCGGCCGGGGGGCGCCTAATGAAAAACTGTTTTTT. Residues: CASSGRGAPNEKLFF.

This clone has just one count. J is TRBJ1-1 and V is TRBV2; D ambiguous. CDR1 is SNHLY, CDR2 FYNNEI, per germline. Trimming cost V 3 bases and J 1 base, with 12 bases left between them. The CDR3 extends over 15 amino acids. The CDR3 sequence is CASSEVRTENTEAFF. The CDR3, as DNA: TGTGCCAGCAGTGAGGTAAGGACGGAGAACACTGAAGCTTTCTTT.

The rearrangement links TRBV4-2 to TRBJ2-1; 7 bases map to TRBD2. Germline CDR1 LGHNA, CDR2 YNFKEQ. The CDR3 spans 16 residues. After removal of 0 bases from V and 6 bases from J, the junction contained 8 bases not matched to a gene. This CDR3 reads CASSQDRTSRPNEQFF. DNA of the CDR3: TGTGCCAGCAGCCAAGATCGGACTAGTCGCCCCAATGAGCAGTTCTTC.

The rearrangement uses TRBV11-2 and TRBJ2-7; maybe TRBD2 (6 bases). Germline assignment: CDR1 SGHAT and CDR2 FQNNGV. Trimming shortened V by 4 bases and J by 1 base, and 14 bases separated the two germline ends. This CDR3 contains 15 residues. The CDR3 sequence: CASSSPGLLSYEQYF. CDR3 nucleotide sequence: TGTGCCAGCAGCTCCCCGGGACTCCTGTCCTACGAGCAGTACTTC.

J is TRBJ1-2 and V is TRBV28, with D perhaps matching TRBD1 (5 bases). The V and J ends lost 2 bases and 5 bases respectively, with 9 bases between them. There are 13 residues in the CDR3. The germline CDR1 and CDR2 sequences are MDHEN and SYDVKM. The CDR3 nucleotides read TGTGCCAGCAGTTTAGTACAGGAATATGGCTACACCTTC. Encoded protein: CASSLVQEYGYTF.

The chain recombines TRBV6-5 with TRBJ1-2; D not resolved. There are 16 residues in the CDR3. The germline gives CDR1 MNHEY, CDR2 SVGAGI. Trimming stripped 2 bases from V and 4 bases from J, with 17 bases between. CDR3 sequence (DNA): TGTGCCAGCAGTTACAGCCAGGCGCAGGCGGGCTATGGCTACACCTTC. Translating gives CASSYSQAQAGYGYTF.

This clone was picked up one time. This sequence joins TRBV6-5 and TRBJ1-4; D ambiguous. Germline-derived CDR1 and CDR2 are MNHEY and SVGAGI. This CDR3 is 13 amino acids long. Trimming pared 6 bases from V and 4 bases from J, leaving 9 bases between. The CDR3 here is CASRLVYNEKLFF. The CDR3 DNA follows: TGTGCCAGCAGACTCGTTTATAATGAAAAACTGTTTTTT.

The V gene is TRBV6-5, the J gene TRBJ2-1; 11 bases fit TRBD2. CDR1 MNHEY and CDR2 SVGAGI come from the germline V gene. There are 15 residues in the CDR3. The junction had 9 bases not matched to a gene; V was cut back by 7 bases and J by 7 bases. The CDR3: CASKTGGLAENEQFF. The CDR3 DNA is TGTGCCAGCAAGACCGGGGGACTAGCGGAGAATGAGCAGTTCTTC.

This clone was seen a few times. J is TRBJ2-7 and V is TRBV4-2; 11 nucleotides match TRBD2. The CDR3 length is 15 residues. Germline V gene data show CDR1 as LGHNA and CDR2 as YNFKEQ. V was clipped by 4 bases and J by 7 bases; unmatched bases: 9. DNA for the CDR3: TGTGCCAGCAGCCCAAGTGGACTAGCGGGTCGGGAGCAGTACTTC. Translated: CASSPSGLAGREQYF.

The chain recombines TRBV30 with TRBJ2-1, with 9 positions matching TRBD2. CDR3 length: 13 amino acids. Germline V lookup: CDR1 GTSNPN, CDR2 SVGIG (reference sequence). Trimming at V came to 7 bases and at J to 0 bases, leaving 1 base not matched to a gene. The CDR3 region is CAYSGSSYNEQFF. Here the CDR3 DNA reads TGTGCCTATAGCGGGAGCTCCTACAATGAGCAGTTCTTC.

A few counts support this clone. The chain is built from TRBV27 and TRBJ1-2; TRBD1 might be the D (5 bases). CDR1 MNHEY and CDR2 SMNVEV come from the germline V gene (reference sequence). The CDR3 has 12 amino acids. V was pared by 3 bases and J by 6 bases, with 8 bases between. The CDR3 nucleotides read TGTGCCAGCAGTTTGTCGGGGGATGGCTACACCTTC. Translated, it gives CASSLSGDGYTF.